The 8 T cell receptor beta chains presented below share a single source sample, sequenced in a study of cytomegalovirus exposure and HLA in healthy donors. The PCR made use of 60 Vbeta and 13 Jbeta primers. Libraries were prepared by immunoSEQ multiplex PCR; TCRdb keeps only in-frame clonotypes and omits some of them. The table records over 150,000 clones, approximately 80% of them present only once. The sample comprised PBMCs. Receptors were obtained from a man in his thirties or forties in good health and CMV-seropositive.

The CDR3 loop is CASEAGGQNEQFF. CDR3 bases: TGTGCCAGCGAAGCAGGTGGGCAAAATGAGCAGTTCTTC. The chain combines TRBV28 with TRBJ2-1; the D is unclear. With 8 bases removed from V and 7 bases from J, the gap between germline ends came to 15 bases. The CDR3 extends over 13 amino acids. The germline gives CDR1 MDHEN, CDR2 SYDVKM.

The chain links TRBV7-9 to TRBJ2-7; 10 bases match TRBD2. The germline V gene has CDR1 SEHNR and CDR2 FQNEAQ (reference sequence). V trimming: 4 bases; J trimming: 7 bases; junction bases outside the gene matches: 13. The CDR3 extends over 16 amino acids. CDR3 coding DNA: TGTGCCAGCAGCTCGGCCCTGCTAGCGGGAGTGCGGGAGCAGTACTTC. This sequence encodes CASSSALLAGVREQYF.

This chain uses TRBV5-1 with TRBJ2-5, with D possibly matching TRBD2 (6 bases). The end of the DNA aligns better with TRBJ2-7, so the J call may be wrong. This CDR3 contains 15 residues. CDR1 and CDR2 (germline): SGHRS, YFSETQ. The CDR3 loop is CASSLGGDEVTEQYF. As DNA, the CDR3 is TGCGCCAGCAGCTTGGGGGGGGACGAGGTCACCGAGCAGTACTTC.

The chain employs TRBV2 and TRBJ2-2, with 8 bases that match TRBD2. Trimming at V came to 6 bases and at J to 7 bases, leaving 10 bases not matched to a gene. In germline, CDR1 is SNHLY, CDR2 FYNNEI. The CDR3 is 15 residues long. The CDR3 region has the DNA TGTGCCAGCAGGACTAGCGCGTCGGGAGGCGGGGAGCTGTTTTTT. It encodes CASRTSASGGGELFF.

The CDR3 loop reads CASSRTSTSSTDTQYF. Written as DNA, the CDR3 is TGTGCCAGCAGCCGGACATCGACTAGCAGCACAGATACGCAGTATTTT. The rearrangement links TRBV7-9 to TRBJ2-3; TRBD2 aligns across 7 bases. The trim removed 5 bases at V and 0 bases at J, leaving 8 bases unmatched. The CDR3 has 16 amino acids. Germline assignment: CDR1 SEHNR and CDR2 FQNEAQ (reference sequence).

CDR3 bases: TGTGCCATCAGTGAGTCGCTAGGGGTTGAAGCTTTCTTT. Amino acids: CAISESLGVEAFF. This chain links TRBV10-3 with TRBJ1-1; TRBD1 might be the D (5 bases). CDR3 length: 13 amino acids. Per germline, CDR1 ENHRY and CDR2 SYGVKD. V was clipped by 0 bases and J by 7 bases, with 9 bases between them.

The chain has TRBV5-1 and TRBJ1-2; a possible D gene is TRBD1 (5 bases). The length of the CDR3 is 15 residues. Germline V gives CDR1 SGHRS, CDR2 YFSETQ. V was clipped by 4 bases and J by 8 bases, with 21 bases between them. CDR3 amino acids: CASSTPSGGREGYTF. CDR3 bases: TGCGCCAGCAGCACCCCCTCGGGGGGAAGAGAGGGCTACACCTTC.

This chain connects TRBV7-2 to TRBJ2-3; 9 bases line up with TRBD2. With 0 bases clipped from V and 4 bases from J, the junction kept 5 bases outside the gene matches. Germline values: CDR1 SGHTA, CDR2 FQGNSA. The CDR3 has 16 residues. The CDR3, as DNA: TGTGCCAGCAGCTTAGCACCTAGCGGGATTGCAGATACGCAGTATTTT. Translating gives CASSLAPSGIADTQYF.